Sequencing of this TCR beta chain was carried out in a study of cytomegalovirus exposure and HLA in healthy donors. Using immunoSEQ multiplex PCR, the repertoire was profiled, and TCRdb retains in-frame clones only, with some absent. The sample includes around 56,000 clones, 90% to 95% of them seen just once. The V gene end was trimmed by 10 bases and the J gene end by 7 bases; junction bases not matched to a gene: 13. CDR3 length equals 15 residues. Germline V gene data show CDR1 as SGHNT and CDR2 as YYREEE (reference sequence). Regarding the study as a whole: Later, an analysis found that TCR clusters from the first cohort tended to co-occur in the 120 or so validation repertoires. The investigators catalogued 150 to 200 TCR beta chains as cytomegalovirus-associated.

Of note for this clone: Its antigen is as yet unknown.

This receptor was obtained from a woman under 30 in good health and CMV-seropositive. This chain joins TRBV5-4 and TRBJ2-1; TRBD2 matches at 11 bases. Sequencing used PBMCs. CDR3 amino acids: CAFSGGAGLLNEQFF. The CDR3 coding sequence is TGTGCCTTTAGCGGGGGGGCAGGTCTTTTGAATGAGCAGTTCTTC.